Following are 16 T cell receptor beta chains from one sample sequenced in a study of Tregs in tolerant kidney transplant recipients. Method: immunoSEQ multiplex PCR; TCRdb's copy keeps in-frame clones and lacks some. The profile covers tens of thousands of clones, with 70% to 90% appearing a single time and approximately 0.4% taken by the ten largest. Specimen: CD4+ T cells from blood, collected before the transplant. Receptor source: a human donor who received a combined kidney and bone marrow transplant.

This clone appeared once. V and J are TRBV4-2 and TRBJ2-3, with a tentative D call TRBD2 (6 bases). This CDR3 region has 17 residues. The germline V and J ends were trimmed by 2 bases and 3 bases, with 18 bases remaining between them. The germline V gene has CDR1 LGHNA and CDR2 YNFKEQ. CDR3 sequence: CASSQRAAGSQTDTQYF. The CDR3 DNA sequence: TGTGCCAGCAGCCAAAGAGCAGCGGGTAGTCAGACAGATACGCAGTATTTT.

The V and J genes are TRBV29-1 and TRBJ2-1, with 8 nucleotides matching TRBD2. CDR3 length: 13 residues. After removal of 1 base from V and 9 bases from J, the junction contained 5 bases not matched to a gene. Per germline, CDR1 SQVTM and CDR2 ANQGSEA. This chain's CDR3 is CSVEAGGQGEQFF. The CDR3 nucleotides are TGCAGCGTTGAAGCGGGAGGGCAAGGTGAGCAGTTCTTC.

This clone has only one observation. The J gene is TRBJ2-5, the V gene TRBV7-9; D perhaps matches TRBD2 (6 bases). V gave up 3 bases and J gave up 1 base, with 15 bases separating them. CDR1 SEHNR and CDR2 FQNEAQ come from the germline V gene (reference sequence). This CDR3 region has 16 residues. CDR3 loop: CASSLGITSSQETQYF. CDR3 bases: TGTGCCAGCAGCTTGGGGATAACTAGCTCCCAAGAGACCCAGTACTTC. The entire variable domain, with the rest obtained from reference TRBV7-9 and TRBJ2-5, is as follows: DTGVSQNPRHKITKRGQNVTFRCDPISEHNRLYWYRQTLGQGPEFLTYFQNEAQLEKSRLLSDRFSAERPKGSFSTLEIQRTEQGDSAMYLCASSLGITSSQETQYFGPGTRLLVL.

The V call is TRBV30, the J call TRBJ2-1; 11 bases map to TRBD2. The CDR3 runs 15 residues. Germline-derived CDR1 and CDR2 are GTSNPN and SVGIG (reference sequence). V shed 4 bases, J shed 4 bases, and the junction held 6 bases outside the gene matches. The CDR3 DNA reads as TGTGCCTGGACCCCGACTAGCGGGAAATACAATGAGCAGTTCTTC. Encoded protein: CAWTPTSGKYNEQFF. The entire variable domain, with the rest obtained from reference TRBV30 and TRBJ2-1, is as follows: SQTIHQWPATLVQPVGSPLSLECTVEGTSNPNLYWYRQAAGRGLQLLFYSVGIGQISSEVPQNLSASRPQDRQFILSSKKLLLSDSGFYLCAWTPTSGKYNEQFFGPGTRLTVL.

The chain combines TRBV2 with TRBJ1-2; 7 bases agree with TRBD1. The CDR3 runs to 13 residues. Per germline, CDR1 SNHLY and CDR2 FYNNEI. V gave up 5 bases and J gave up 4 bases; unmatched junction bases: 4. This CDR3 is CASSTTGIYGYTF. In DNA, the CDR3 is TGTGCCAGCAGTACGACAGGGATCTATGGCTACACCTTC.

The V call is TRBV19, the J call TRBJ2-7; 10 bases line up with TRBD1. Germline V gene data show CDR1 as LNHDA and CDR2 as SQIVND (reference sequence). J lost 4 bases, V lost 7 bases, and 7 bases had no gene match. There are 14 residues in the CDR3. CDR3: CASKPDRGTYEQYF. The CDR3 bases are TGTGCCAGTAAACCGGACAGGGGGACGTACGAGCAGTACTTC.

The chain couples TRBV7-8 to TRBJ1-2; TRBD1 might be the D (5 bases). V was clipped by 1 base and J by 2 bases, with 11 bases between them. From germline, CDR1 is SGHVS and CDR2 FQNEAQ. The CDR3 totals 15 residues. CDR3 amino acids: CASSLVQGGNYGYTF. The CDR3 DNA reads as TGTGCCAGCAGCTTAGTGCAGGGTGGGAACTATGGCTACACCTTC.

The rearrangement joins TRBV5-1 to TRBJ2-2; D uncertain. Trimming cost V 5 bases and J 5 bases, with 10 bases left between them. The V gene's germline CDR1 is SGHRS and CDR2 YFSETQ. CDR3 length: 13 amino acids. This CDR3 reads CASSSPQTGELFF. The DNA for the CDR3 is TGCGCCAGCAGTTCCCCCCAGACCGGGGAGCTGTTTTTT. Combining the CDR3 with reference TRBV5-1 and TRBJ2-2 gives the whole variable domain KAGVTQTPRYLIKTRGQQVTLSCSPISGHRSVSWYQQTPGQGLQFLFEYFSETQRNKGNFPGRFSGRQFSNSRSEMNVSTLELGDSALYLCASSSPQTGELFFGEGSRLTVL.

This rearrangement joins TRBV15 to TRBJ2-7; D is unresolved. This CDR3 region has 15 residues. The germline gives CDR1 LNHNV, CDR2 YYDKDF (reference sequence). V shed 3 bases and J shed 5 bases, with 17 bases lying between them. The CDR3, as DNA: TGTGCCACCAGCAGTAGCCGGTCCCAGTTCGACGAGCAGTACTTC. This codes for CATSSSRSQFDEQYF.

CDR3 loop: CASSLAETYGYTF. CDR3 DNA: TGCGCCAGCAGCTTGGCTGAAACTTATGGCTACACCTTC. The chain has TRBV5-1 and TRBJ1-2; no reliable D call. CDR3 size: 13 residues. The germline V gene has CDR1 SGHRS and CDR2 YFSETQ. V lost 0 bases and J 5 bases, leaving 8 bases between the germline ends.

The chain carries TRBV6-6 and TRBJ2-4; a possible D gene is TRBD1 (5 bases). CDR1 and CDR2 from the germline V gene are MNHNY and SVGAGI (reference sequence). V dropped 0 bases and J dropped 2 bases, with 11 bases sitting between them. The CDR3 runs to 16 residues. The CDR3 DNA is TGTGCCAGCAGTTACTCGGGCCCAGGGCCCAAAAACATTCAGTACTTC. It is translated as CASSYSGPGPKNIQYF.

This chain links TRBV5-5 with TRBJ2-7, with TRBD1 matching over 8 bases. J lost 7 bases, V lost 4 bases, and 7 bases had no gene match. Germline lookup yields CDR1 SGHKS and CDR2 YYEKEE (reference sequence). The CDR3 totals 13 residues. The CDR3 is CASSLTGAGEQYF. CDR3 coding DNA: TGTGCCAGCAGCCTGACAGGGGCAGGAGAGCAGTACTTC.

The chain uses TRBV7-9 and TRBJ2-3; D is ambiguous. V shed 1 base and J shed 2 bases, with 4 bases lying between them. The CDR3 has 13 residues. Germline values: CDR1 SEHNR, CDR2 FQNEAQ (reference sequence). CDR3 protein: CASSLDFTDTQYF. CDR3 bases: TGTGCCAGCAGCTTAGACTTCACAGATACGCAGTATTTT. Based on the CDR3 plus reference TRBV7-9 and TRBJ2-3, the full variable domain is DTGVSQNPRHKITKRGQNVTFRCDPISEHNRLYWYRQTLGQGPEFLTYFQNEAQLEKSRLLSDRFSAERPKGSFSTLEIQRTEQGDSAMYLCASSLDFTDTQYFGPGTRLTVL.

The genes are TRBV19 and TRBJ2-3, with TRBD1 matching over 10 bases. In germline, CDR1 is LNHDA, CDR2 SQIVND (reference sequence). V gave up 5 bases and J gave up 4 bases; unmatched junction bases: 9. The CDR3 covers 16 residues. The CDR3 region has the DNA TGTGCCAGTAGTGGTTCGACAGGGGGCGGGTCAGATACGCAGTATTTT. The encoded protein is CASSGSTGGGSDTQYF. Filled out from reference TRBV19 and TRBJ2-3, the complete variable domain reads DGGITQSPKYLFRKEGQNVTLSCEQNLNHDAMYWYRQDPGQGLRLIYYSQIVNDFQKGDIAEGYSVSREKKESFPLTVTSAQKNPTAFYLCASSGSTGGGSDTQYFGPGTRLTVL.

Here the CDR3 DNA reads TGTGCCAGCAGTTCACAGTTAGACACTGAAGCTTTCTTT. Its protein is CASSSQLDTEAFF. This sequence joins TRBV27 and TRBJ1-1; D gene uncertain. Trimming took off 4 bases at V and 3 bases at J, with 9 bases between the two ends. The germline CDR1 and CDR2 sequences are MNHEY and SMNVEV (reference sequence). This CDR3 region has 13 residues.

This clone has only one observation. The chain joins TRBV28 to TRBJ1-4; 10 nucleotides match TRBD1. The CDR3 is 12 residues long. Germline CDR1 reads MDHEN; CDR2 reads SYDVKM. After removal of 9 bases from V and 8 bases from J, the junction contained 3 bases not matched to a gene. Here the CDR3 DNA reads TGTGCCAGTGGGACAGGGGACGAAAAACTGTTTTTT. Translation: CASGTGDEKLFF.